The 13 T cell receptor beta chains given below trace back to one sample, sequenced in a study of blood T cell repertoires in COVID-19. Assay used: immunoSEQ multiplex PCR; TCRdb lists only in-frame clones, some missing. This table has some 190,000 clones, roughly 86% appearing once. Material: peripheral blood. The receptors come from a woman in her sixties or seventies with active or convalescent COVID-19.

V usage is TRBV24-1 and J usage is TRBJ2-7, with 7 bases that match TRBD1. Trimming at V came to 1 base and at J to 3 bases, leaving 11 bases not matched to a gene. The CDR3 has 17 residues. Per the germline V gene, CDR1 is KGHDR and CDR2 is SFDVKD. The chain's CDR3 is CATSDFLSGGPHYEQYF. As DNA, the CDR3 is TGTGCCACCAGTGATTTTCTCTCAGGGGGTCCCCACTACGAGCAGTACTTC.

The J gene is TRBJ2-5, the V gene TRBV29-1; 8 bases align to TRBD2. This CDR3 is built from 16 residues. CDR1 and CDR2 (germline): SQVTM, ANQGSEA. V gave up 5 bases and J gave up 4 bases; unmatched junction bases: 15. Here the CDR3 DNA reads TGCAGCGTTACAAAGCGGGAGTTCGTATCGGGAGAGACCCAGTACTTC. This sequence encodes CSVTKREFVSGETQYF.

The chain links TRBV3-1 (or the pseudogene TRBV3-2) to TRBJ1-4; possible D gene TRBD1, 6 bases. With 1 base removed from V and 11 bases from J, the gap between germline ends came to 11 bases. CDR1 LGHDT and CDR2 YNNKEL come from the germline V gene (reference sequence). This CDR3 spans 13 amino acids. CDR3 protein: CASSQAPTGKLFF. The CDR3 DNA sequence: TGTGCCAGCAGCCAAGCCCCGACAGGCAAACTGTTTTTT.

The chain uses TRBV28 and TRBJ2-1, with 9 bases lining up with TRBD2. With 6 bases clipped from V and 8 bases from J, the junction kept 17 bases outside the gene matches. CDR1 and CDR2 (germline): MDHEN, SYDVKM. The CDR3 spans 17 residues. CDR3 sequence (DNA): TGTGCCAGCAGCCGAGACAATAGCGGGAGAGTGTTCTATGAGCAGTTCTTC. Translating it yields CASSRDNSGRVFYEQFF.

The chain employs TRBV19 and TRBJ1-1; TRBD1 matches at 8 bases. Germline CDR1 and CDR2: LNHDA and SQIVND (reference sequence). J gave up 1 base and V 6 bases, and 7 bases lay outside the gene matches. The CDR3 sequence is 15 residues long. CDR3 DNA sequence: TGTGCCAGTAGAGGCAGGGGGCTTGAGAACACTGAAGCTTTCTTT. This sequence encodes CASRGRGLENTEAFF.

The genes are TRBV19 and TRBJ1-5; D gene uncertain. Germline V gene lookup returns CDR1 LNHDA and CDR2 SQIVND (reference sequence). This CDR3 is 15 amino acids long. Trimming took 3 bases from V and 0 from J, leaving 9 bases between them. CDR3: CASSMAQYSNQPQHF. CDR3 coding DNA: TGTGCCAGTAGTATGGCACAGTATAGCAATCAGCCCCAGCATTTT.

The rearrangement links TRBV14 to TRBJ2-1; weak D call: TRBD2 (6 bases). The CDR3 spans 16 residues. Trimming took 5 bases from V and 4 from J, leaving 18 bases between them. From germline, CDR1 is SGHDN and CDR2 FVKESK. CDR3 nucleotide sequence: TGTGCCAGCAGCGAAGCGGCGGGATACCTTTACAATGAGCAGTTCTTC. It is translated as CASSEAAGYLYNEQFF.

This clone was picked up a small number of times. The chain links TRBV4-2 to TRBJ2-7, with 10 nucleotides matching TRBD2. V was clipped by 3 bases and J by 2 bases; unmatched bases: 4. CDR1 and CDR2 (germline): LGHNA, YNFKEQ. There are 15 residues in the CDR3. Here the CDR3 DNA reads TGTGCCAGCAGCCAGTCTAGCGGGAGTACCTACGAGCAGTACTTC. It yields the protein CASSQSSGSTYEQYF.

The V call is TRBV18, the J call TRBJ2-2; 14 bases line up with TRBD2. Looked up from germline, CDR1 is KGHSH and CDR2 is LQKENI. J gave up 8 bases and V 0 bases, and 5 bases lay outside the gene matches. The CDR3 totals 17 residues. In DNA form, the CDR3 reads TGTGCCAGCTCACCACCGGGACTAGCGGGAGTCGGAGGGGAGCTGTTTTTT. Its protein is CASSPPGLAGVGGELFF.

J is TRBJ2-7 and V is TRBV7-2, with 14 bases lining up with TRBD2. V trimming: 4 bases; J trimming: 3 bases; junction bases outside the gene matches: 11. The CDR3 covers 18 residues. Germline loops: CDR1 SGHTA, CDR2 FQGNSA. The CDR3 coding sequence is TGTGCCAGCAGCTCGCCCAGAGGACTAGCGGGAGGTAACTACGAGCAGTACTTC. Its protein is CASSSPRGLAGGNYEQYF.

The chain recombines TRBV5-1 with TRBJ2-1, with 8 bases identical to TRBD2. Germline CDR1 is SGHRS and CDR2 is YFSETQ. There are 15 residues in the CDR3. V was clipped by 0 bases and J by 7 bases; unmatched bases: 6. This CDR3 is CASSLGWASGNEQFF. DNA of the CDR3: TGCGCCAGCAGCTTGGGGTGGGCTAGCGGGAATGAGCAGTTCTTC.

The chain employs TRBV25-1 and TRBJ2-3; 7 nucleotides agree with TRBD2. The CDR3 totals 16 residues. Germline V CDR1 and CDR2: MGHDK, SYGVNS. V dropped 3 bases and J dropped 8; count of bases not matched to a gene: 14. For the CDR3, the DNA is TGTGCCAGCAGTGACCCCCGGGACTACTGGGGGGGTACGCAGTATTTT. Its translation is CASSDPRDYWGGTQYF.

The chain recombines TRBV11-3 with TRBJ2-3; TRBD2 matches at 15 bases. The germline CDR1 and CDR2 sequences are SGHNT and YENEEA. The CDR3 loop spans 17 amino acids. Trimming took 4 bases from V and 5 from J; bases not matched to a gene: 7. CDR3 sequence reads: CASSSRTSGRAQDTQYF. In DNA form, the CDR3 reads TGTGCCAGCAGCTCAAGGACTAGCGGGAGGGCACAAGATACGCAGTATTTT.